The text below deals with one T cell receptor (beta chain). Germline CDR1 is SGHAT and CDR2 is FQNNGV. Trimming cost V 5 bases and J 7 bases, with 14 bases left between them. This CDR3 spans 13 amino acids. In the original analysis: How many nucleated cells were present was estimated from reference gene primer amplification. Repertoires were generated with immunoSEQ multiplex PCR, while TCRdb's copy carries only in-frame clones and drops some. That table gives V, J and clone size, and the DNA gave D and trimming. Of roughly 160,000 clones listed, around 90% are singletons. These data are taken from a study of blood T cell repertoires in COVID-19.

This TCR came from a man in his 60s with acute or convalescent COVID-19. The sequencing sample was made of peripheral blood. The chain joins TRBV11-2 to TRBJ1-2, with a possible D match to TRBD1 (6 bases). The CDR3 nucleotides are TGTGCCAGCAGCGGTACAGGGAGTAGTGGCTACACCTTC. Translated: CASSGTGSSGYTF.